Below, one T cell receptor beta chain is given with its context. The data derive from a study of blood T cells in healthy people across ages. Next came a second PCR, run for roughly 7 to 12 cycles, which used a sample-barcoded 5' primer along with a J-beta primer mix. TCRdb re-derived calls from the 5' RACE reads in MiXCR, one entry per CDR3 protein. The sample records fewer than 600,000 distinct CDR3 sequences, about 26% being singletons. CDR1 is ENHRY, CDR2 SYGVKD, per germline. CDR3 length: 12 amino acids. V was clipped by 0 bases and J by 4 bases, with 0 bases between them. The sample also formed part of further work on T cells of mothers and their children.

The origin of this receptor is a boy under 10 years old in good health. What was sequenced was blood. This chain uses TRBV10-3 with TRBJ1-4; D gene uncertain. CDR3 DNA: TGTGCCATCAGTGAGTCTAATGAAAAACTGTTTTTT. Protein product: CAISESNEKLFF.